This T cell receptor (beta chain) was recovered during a study of T cells in Graves' hyperthyroidism and ophthalmopathy. The sample holds many counts of this clonotype. Template material for amplifying TCR beta CDR3 regions consisted of RNA transcripts. Carried out on the TCR CDR3, a first-round RT-PCR used the HTBI primer set. TCRdb reanalysed the multiplex PCR reads using MiXCR and keeps one entry per CDR3 protein. The table includes roughly 570,000 distinct CDR3 sequences, just over 45% detected once. Germline V lookup: CDR1 DFQATT, CDR2 SNEGSKA (reference sequence). V dropped 6 bases and J dropped 4; count of bases not matched to a gene: 9. The length of the CDR3 is 16 residues.

The sequence derives from a woman younger than 30 with Graves' hyperthyroidism. The sequencing sample was made of peripheral blood or thyroid tissue (not recorded which). The chain recombines TRBV20-1 with TRBJ2-5, with TRBD2 identical over 15 bases. The CDR3 protein is CSAKGLAGGIGETQYF. In DNA form, the CDR3 reads TGCAGTGCAAAAGGACTAGCGGGAGGGATTGGAGAGACCCAGTACTTC.